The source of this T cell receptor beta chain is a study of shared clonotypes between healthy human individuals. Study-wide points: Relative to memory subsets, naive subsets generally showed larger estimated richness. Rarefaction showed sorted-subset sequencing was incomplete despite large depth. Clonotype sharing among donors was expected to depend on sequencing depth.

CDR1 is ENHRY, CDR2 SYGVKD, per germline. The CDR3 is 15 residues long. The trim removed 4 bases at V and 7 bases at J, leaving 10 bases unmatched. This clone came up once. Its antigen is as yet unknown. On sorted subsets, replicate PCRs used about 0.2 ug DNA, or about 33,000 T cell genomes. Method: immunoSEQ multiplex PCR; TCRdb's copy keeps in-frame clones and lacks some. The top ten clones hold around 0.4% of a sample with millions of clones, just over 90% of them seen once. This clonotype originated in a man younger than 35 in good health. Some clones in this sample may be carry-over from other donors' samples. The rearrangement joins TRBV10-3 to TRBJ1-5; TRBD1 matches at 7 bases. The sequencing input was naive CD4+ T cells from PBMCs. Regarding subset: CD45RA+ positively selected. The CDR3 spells CAISGDSGFPQPQHF. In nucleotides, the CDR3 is TGTGCCATCAGTGGGGACAGCGGTTTCCCACAGCCCCAGCATTTT.